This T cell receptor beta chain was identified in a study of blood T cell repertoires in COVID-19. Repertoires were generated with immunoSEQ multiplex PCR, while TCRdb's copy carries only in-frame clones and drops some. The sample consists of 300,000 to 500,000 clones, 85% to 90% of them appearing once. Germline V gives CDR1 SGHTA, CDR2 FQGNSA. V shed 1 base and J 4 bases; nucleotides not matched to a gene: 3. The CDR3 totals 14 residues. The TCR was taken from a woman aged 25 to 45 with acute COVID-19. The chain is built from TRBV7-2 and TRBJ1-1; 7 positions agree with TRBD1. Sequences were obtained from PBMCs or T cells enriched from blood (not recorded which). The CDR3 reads CASSLETGTTEAFF. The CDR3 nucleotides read TGTGCCAGCAGCTTAGAGACAGGGACCACTGAAGCTTTCTTT.